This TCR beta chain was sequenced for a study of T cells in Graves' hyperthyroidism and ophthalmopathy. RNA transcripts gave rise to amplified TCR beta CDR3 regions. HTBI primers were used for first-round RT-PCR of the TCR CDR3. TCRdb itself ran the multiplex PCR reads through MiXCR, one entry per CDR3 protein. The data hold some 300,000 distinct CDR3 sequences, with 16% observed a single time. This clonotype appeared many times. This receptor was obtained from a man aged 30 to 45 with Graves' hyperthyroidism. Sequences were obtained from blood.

The CDR3 DNA sequence: TGTGCCAGCTCACCGGAGCAGGGCACAGATACGCAGTATTTT. Amino acid sequence: CASSPEQGTDTQYF. The chain links TRBV18 to TRBJ2-3; D unclear. The V gene lost 3 bases and the J gene lost 1 base, with 8 bases spanning the gap. Germline CDR1 and CDR2: KGHSH and LQKENI. The CDR3 runs 14 residues.